This T cell receptor beta chain was identified during a study of control samples from healthy donors and cancer patients. V was clipped by 0 bases and J by 7 bases, with 14 bases between them. CDR1 is SGHRS, CDR2 YFSETQ, per germline. The CDR3 is 16 residues long. The method was immunoSEQ multiplex PCR; TCRdb's version includes in-frame clones alone and lacks a portion of them. The table has about 28,000 clones, around 91% seen once; the top ten hold about an eighth. The specimen sequenced was PBMCs. The chain has TRBV5-1 and TRBJ1-6, with D tentatively TRBD1 (5 bases). The receptor was derived from a man aged 45 to 65 with lung cancer. CDR3 DNA sequence: TGCGCCAGCAGCTTGGATTCGCAGGGATTGAATTCACCCCTCCACTTT. Its translation: CASSLDSQGLNSPLHF.